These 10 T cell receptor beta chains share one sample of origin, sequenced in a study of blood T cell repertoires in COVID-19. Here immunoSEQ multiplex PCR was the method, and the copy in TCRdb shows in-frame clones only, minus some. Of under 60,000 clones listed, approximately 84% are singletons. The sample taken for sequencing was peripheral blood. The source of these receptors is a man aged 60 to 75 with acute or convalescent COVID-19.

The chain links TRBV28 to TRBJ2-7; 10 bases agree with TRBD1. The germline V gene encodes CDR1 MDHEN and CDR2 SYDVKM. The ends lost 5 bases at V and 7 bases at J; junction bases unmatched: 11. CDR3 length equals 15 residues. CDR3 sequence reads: CASSGNIDRGREQYF. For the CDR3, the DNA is TGTGCCAGCAGTGGAAATATAGACAGGGGGCGTGAGCAGTACTTC.

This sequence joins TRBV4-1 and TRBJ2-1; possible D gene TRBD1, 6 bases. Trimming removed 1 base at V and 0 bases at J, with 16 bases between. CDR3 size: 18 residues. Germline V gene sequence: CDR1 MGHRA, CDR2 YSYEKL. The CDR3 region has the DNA TGCGCCAGCAGCCAAGGCCTCAGGGGAATTAGCTCCTACAATGAGCAGTTCTTC. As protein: CASSQGLRGISSYNEQFF.

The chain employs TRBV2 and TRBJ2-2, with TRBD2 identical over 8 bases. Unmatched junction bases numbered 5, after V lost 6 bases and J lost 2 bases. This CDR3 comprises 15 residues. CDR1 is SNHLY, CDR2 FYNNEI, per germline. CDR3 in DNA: TGTGCCAGCAGCCCTAGGACTAGCAACACCGGGGAGCTGTTTTTT. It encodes CASSPRTSNTGELFF.

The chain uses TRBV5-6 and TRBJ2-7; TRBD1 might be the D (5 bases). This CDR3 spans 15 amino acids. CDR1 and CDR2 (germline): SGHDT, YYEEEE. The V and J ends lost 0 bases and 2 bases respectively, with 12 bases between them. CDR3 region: CASSLVPGSPYEQYF. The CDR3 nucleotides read TGTGCCAGCAGCTTGGTTCCAGGGTCCCCCTACGAGCAGTACTTC. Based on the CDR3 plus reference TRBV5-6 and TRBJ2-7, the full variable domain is DAGVTQSPTHLIKTRGQQVTLRCSPKSGHDTVSWYQQALGQGPQFIFQYYEEEERQRGNFPDRFSGHQFPNYSSELNVNALLLGDSALYLCASSLVPGSPYEQYFGPGTRLTVT.

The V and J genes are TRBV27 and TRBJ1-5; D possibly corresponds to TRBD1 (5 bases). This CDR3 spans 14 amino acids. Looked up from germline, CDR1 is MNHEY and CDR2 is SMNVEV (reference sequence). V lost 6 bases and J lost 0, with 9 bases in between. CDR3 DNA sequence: TGTGCCAGCAGAACAGGAGATAGCAATCAGCCCCAGCATTTT. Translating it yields CASRTGDSNQPQHF.

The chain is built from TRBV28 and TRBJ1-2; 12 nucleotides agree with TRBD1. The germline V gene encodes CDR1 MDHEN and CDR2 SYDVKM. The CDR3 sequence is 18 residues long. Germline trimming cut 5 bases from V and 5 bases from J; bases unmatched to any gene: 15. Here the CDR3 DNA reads TGTGCCAGCAGTGGCGGGGGTTGGGGACAGGGGGCTTCATATGGCTACACCTTC. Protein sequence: CASSGGGWGQGASYGYTF.

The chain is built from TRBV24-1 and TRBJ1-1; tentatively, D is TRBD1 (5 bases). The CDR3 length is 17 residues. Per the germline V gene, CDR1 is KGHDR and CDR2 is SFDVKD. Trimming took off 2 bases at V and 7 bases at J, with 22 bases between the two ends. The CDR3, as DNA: TGTGCCACCAGTGATTCCACACGGGCGGGGCAAGTCGGTGAAGCTTTCTTT. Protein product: CATSDSTRAGQVGEAFF.

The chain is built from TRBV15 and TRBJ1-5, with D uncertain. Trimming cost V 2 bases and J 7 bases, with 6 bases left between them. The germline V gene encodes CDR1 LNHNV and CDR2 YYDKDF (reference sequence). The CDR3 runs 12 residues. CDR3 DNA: TGTGCCACCAGCAGATTTATCCAGCCCCAGCATTTT. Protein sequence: CATSRFIQPQHF.

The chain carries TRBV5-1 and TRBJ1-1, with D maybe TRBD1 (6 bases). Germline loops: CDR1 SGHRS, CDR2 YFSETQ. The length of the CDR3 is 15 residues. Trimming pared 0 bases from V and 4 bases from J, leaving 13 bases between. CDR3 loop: CASSLVGAKGTEAFF. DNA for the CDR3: TGCGCCAGCAGCTTGGTGGGGGCTAAGGGCACTGAAGCTTTCTTT.

As DNA, the CDR3 is TGTGCCAGCAGCTTGGGGGTAGCACACACAGATACGCAGTATTTT. Protein sequence: CASSLGVAHTDTQYF. V gene TRBV5-5 combines with J gene TRBJ2-3; unclear D gene. The CDR3 totals 15 residues. CDR1 and CDR2 from the germline V gene are SGHKS and YYEKEE (reference sequence). V dropped 0 bases and J dropped 2 bases, with 10 bases sitting between them.